The text below deals with one TCR beta chain. Its antigen target is currently unknown. Base qualities are missing; no much larger clone stands one base away. This entry comes from a study of siplizumab effects on memory and regulatory T cells (dated by TCRdb to about 2019). With regard to the full study: The study looked at the effect of siplizumab, an anti-CD2 antibody, on alloreactive T-cell subsets in allogeneic mixed lymphocyte reactions made from human PBMCs. Beyond this particular receptor, the publication reports: The cumulative frequency of alloreactive sequences traceable to unstimulated CD4+ memory T cells was significantly reduced by siplizumab. Among mappable alloreactive CD4+ clones, the Treg-derived fraction averaged approximately 69% with siplizumab versus around 25% in control reactions. Because sequences below about 10^-5 frequency were poorly captured, only a minor fraction of alloreactive clones could be mapped to unstimulated subsets. No functional confirmation was obtained for the suppressive function of proliferating Tregs from siplizumab cultures. Unstimulated naive T cells appeared more diverse than memory T cells, and naive cells seemed to contribute substantially to the alloresponse. For roughly 80-96% of proliferating CD4+ or CD8+ clones, no naive or memory phenotype could be assigned.

The germline V gene supplies CDR1 SGHTS and CDR2 YDEGEE. The CDR3 runs 14 residues from the cysteine to the phenylalanine. The DNA shown is the 42-base CDR3, in frame from base 1. Unmatched junction bases come to 7, with V trimmed by 4 bases and J by 5 bases. Sorted unstimulated T cells and proliferating T cells recovered from mixed lymphocyte reactions were subjected to TCRbeta CDR3 sequencing. Fresh whole blood from ten HLA-typed healthy donors served as the source for isolating PBMCs. To map where alloreactive clones came from, CD4+ regulatory T cells in the unstimulated state were FACS-sorted. Library preparation used the immunoSEQ multiplex PCR assay. The deep sequencing platform assayed around 10^5 TCR templates per sample. Genomic DNA extracted from sorted T cells was used for TCRbeta CDR3 sequencing. The original methods were these. The R programming language was used for clonal analysis of TCRbeta CDR3 data. Unstimulated samples were compared with post-reaction CFSE-low samples to define alloreactive CD4+ and CD8+ clones. Regulatory or non-regulatory origin of alloreactive CD4+ clones was assigned by matching sequences to the sorted unstimulated Treg and non-Treg repertoires. TCRdb mirrors the immuneACCESS table, restricted to in-frame sequences. Some clones are absent from its copies; in checked studies, under half trace to an unresolved V gene, and the reason for the others is unknown. D and trimming were read from the DNA, whereas the V and J calls and clone size are those reported in that table. This sample comprises some 100,000 clones, roughly nine tenths of them detected only once. The ten biggest clones cover approximately 0.66% of the sample.

Sequencing was carried out using Tregs sorted from blood. The chain was built from TRBV5-8 and TRBJ2-5; TRBD1 lines up with 8 middle nucleotides. The source of this sequence is a human donor in good health. Here is the DNA: TGTGCCAGCAGCGGAGGACAGGGTCCGGAGACCCAGTACTTC. Translation gives CASSGGQGPETQYF.